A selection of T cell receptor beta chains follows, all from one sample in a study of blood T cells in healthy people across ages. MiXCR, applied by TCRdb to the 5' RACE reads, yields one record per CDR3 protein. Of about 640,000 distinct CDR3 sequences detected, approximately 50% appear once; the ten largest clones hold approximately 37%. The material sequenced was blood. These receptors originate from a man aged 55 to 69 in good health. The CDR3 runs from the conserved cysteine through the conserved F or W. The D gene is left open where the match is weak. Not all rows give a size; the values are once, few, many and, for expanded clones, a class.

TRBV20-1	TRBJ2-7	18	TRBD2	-	CSAREWGRTSGALVEQYF	TGCAGTGCTAGAGAATGGGGCAGGACTAGCGGGGCCCTCGTCGAGCAGTACTTC
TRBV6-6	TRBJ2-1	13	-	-	CASTAPRENEQFF	TGTGCCAGCACCGCCCCAAGGGAAAATGAGCAGTTCTTC
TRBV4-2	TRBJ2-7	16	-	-	CASSQDLSARGYVQYF	TGTGCCAGCAGCCAAGACCTATCCGCCAGGGGCTACGTGCAGTACTTC
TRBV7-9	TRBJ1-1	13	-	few	CASSSRGGTEAFF	TGTGCCAGCAGCTCCCGAGGGGGCACTGAAGCTTTCTTT
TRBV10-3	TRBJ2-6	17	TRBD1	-	CAISELTGSAGANVLTF	TGTGCCATCAGTGAGCTGACAGGGTCAGCTGGGGCCAACGTCCTGACTTTC
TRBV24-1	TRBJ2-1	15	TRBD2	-	CATSDSLAGRDEQFF	TGTGCCACCAGTGATTCGCTAGCGGGGAGGGATGAGCAGTTCTTC
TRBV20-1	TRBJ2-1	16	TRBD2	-	CSAIRLAGPEYNEQFF	TGCAGTGCTATCAGACTAGCGGGCCCTGAATACAATGAGCAGTTCTTC
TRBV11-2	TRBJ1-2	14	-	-	CASSLGGAYYGFTF	TGTGCCAGCAGCTTAGGGGGCGCGTACTATGGTTTCACCTTC
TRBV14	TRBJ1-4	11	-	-	CASSQDVALFF	TGTGCCAGCAGCCAAGACGTCGCCCTGTTTTTT
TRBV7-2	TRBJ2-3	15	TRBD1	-	CASSSRGHRADTQYF	TGTGCCAGCAGCTCGAGGGGGCACAGGGCAGATACGCAGTATTTT
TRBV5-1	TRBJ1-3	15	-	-	CASSLQTGNGNTIYF	TGCGCCAGCAGCTTACAAACAGGGAATGGAAACACCATATATTTT
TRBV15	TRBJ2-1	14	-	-	CATSREDSRETQFF	TGTGCCACCAGCAGAGAAGACAGTAGGGAGACCCAGTTCTTC
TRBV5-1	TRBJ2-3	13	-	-	CASSALTEDTQYF	TGCGCCAGCAGCGCATTGACTGAGGATACGCAGTATTTT
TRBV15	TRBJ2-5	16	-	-	CATSSRVAFPQETQYF	TGTGCCACCAGCTCACGGGTAGCATTCCCCCAAGAGACCCAGTACTTC
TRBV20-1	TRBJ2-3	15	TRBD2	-	CSAKRGGRVWDTQYF	TGCAGTGCAAAGCGGGGGGGCCGGGTCTGGGATACGCAGTATTTT
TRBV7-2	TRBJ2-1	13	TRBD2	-	CASTPGGGDEQFF	TGTGCCAGCACCCCGGGGGGTGGGGATGAGCAGTTCTTC
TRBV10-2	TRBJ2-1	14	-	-	CASSESWADNEQFF	TGCGCCAGCAGTGAGTCGTGGGCCGACAATGAGCAGTTCTTC
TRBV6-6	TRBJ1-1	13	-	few	CASSYSQGTEAFF	TGTGCCAGCAGTTACTCCCAGGGCACTGAAGCTTTCTTT
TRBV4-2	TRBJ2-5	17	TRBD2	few	CASSQDGLAGVQETQYF	TGTGCCAGCAGCCAAGATGGGCTAGCGGGGGTCCAAGAGACCCAGTACTTC
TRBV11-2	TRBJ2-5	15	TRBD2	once	CASSFSGGNQETQYF	TGTGCCAGCAGCTTCAGCGGGGGGAATCAAGAGACCCAGTACTTC
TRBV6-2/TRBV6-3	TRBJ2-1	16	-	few	CASSYSRGGGRNEQFF	TGTGCCAGCAGTTACTCGAGGGGGGGGGGCCGAAATGAGCAGTTCTTC
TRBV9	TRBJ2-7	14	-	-	CASSVEGKKGEQYF	TGTGCCAGCAGCGTCGAGGGGAAGAAAGGCGAGCAGTACTTC
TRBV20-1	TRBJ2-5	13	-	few	CSAGGRGQETQYF	TGCAGTGCTGGGGGGCGGGGACAAGAGACCCAGTACTTC
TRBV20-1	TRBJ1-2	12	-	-	CSARVHDNGYTF	TGCAGTGCTAGGGTTCATGACAATGGCTACACCTTC
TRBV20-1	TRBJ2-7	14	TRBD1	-	CSARRGTGDGEQYF	TGCAGTGCTAGACGCGGGACAGGGGATGGCGAGCAGTACTTC
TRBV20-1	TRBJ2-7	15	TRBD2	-	CSAINLSGGAREQYF	TGCAGTGCCATTAACCTTAGCGGGGGGGCCCGCGAGCAGTACTTC
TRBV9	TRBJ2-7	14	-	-	CASSPHRVPYEQYF	TGTGCCAGCAGCCCCCACCGGGTGCCCTACGAGCAGTACTTC
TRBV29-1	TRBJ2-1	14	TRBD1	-	CSVEGQGDYNEQFF	TGCAGCGTTGAAGGGCAGGGGGATTACAATGAGCAGTTCTTC
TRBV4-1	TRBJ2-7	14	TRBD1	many	CASSQEGTVYEQYF	TGCGCCAGCAGCCAAGAGGGGACAGTCTACGAGCAGTACTTC
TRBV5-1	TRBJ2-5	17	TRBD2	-	CASSLAPHSQRGQTQYF	TGCGCCAGCAGCTTGGCTCCCCACAGTCAGCGGGGGCAGACCCAGTACTTC
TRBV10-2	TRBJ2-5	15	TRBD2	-	CASSKWVAGINEQYF	TGCGCCAGTAGTAAGTGGGTAGCGGGGATCAATGAGCAGTACTTC
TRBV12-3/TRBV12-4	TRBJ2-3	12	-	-	CASRLDWDTQYF	TGTGCCAGCAGGCTAGACTGGGATACGCAGTATTTT
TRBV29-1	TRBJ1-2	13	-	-	CSVGHGGTYGYTF	TGCAGCGTGGGACATGGGGGTACCTATGGCTACACCTTC
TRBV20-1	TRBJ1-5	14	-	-	CSAARGGSNQPQHF	TGCAGTGCAGCCAGGGGAGGGTCCAATCAGCCCCAGCATTTT
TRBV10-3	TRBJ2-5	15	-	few	CAISPTRGVGETQYF	TGTGCCATCAGCCCGACTAGGGGGGTAGGAGAGACCCAGTACTTC
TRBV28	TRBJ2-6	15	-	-	CASSPLGSGANVLTF	TGTGCCAGCAGTCCCCTGGGGTCGGGGGCCAACGTCCTGACTTTC
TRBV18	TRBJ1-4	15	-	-	CASSPRVGVIEKLFF	TGTGCCAGCTCACCCCGGGTGGGGGTGATAGAAAAACTGTTTTTT
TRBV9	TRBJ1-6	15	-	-	CASSVVPGGGSPLHF	TGTGCCAGCAGCGTAGTCCCCGGGGGCGGTTCACCCCTCCACTTT
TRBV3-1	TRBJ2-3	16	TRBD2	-	CASSQAGGGFADTQYF	TGTGCCAGCAGCCAAGCTGGGGGGGGGTTCGCAGATACGCAGTATTTT
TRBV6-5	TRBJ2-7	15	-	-	CASSPGRRFLYEQYF	TGTGCCAGCAGCCCAGGCCGGCGGTTCCTCTACGAGCAGTACTTC
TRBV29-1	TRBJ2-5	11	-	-	CSVGNSYEQYF	TGCAGCGTTGGAAACAGCTATGAGCAGTACTTC
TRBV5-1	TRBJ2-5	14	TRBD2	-	CASSDGLATVTQYF	TGCGCCAGCAGCGACGGACTAGCGACGGTGACCCAGTACTTC
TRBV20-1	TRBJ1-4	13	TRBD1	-	CSATTGGREKLFF	TGCAGTGCAACGACAGGGGGGCGTGAAAAACTGTTTTTT
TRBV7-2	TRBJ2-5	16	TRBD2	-	CASSLRLAGGLGTQYF	TGTGCCAGCAGCTTACGACTAGCGGGAGGGCTGGGGACCCAGTACTTC
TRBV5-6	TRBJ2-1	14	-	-	CASSTRGGQYEQFF	TGTGCCAGCAGCACCAGGGGGGGGCAGTATGAGCAGTTCTTC